The clone carrying this T cell receptor beta chain was detected only once. Original processing notes: Estimates of nucleated cell counts were drawn from the amplification of reference gene primers. Assay: immunoSEQ multiplex PCR; the TCRdb copy retains only in-frame clones and omits some. Clonal size and the V and J genes are those of that table, whereas D and trimming came from the DNA. Of roughly 88,000 clones listed, about 70% were seen once; the top ten hold about 22%. Germline values: CDR1 SGHVS, CDR2 FNYEAQ. Losses at the gene ends were 3 bases for V and 4 bases for J; bases not matched to a gene: 9. The CDR3 covers 16 residues. The data were obtained in a study of blood T cell repertoires in COVID-19. The overall study: COVID-19 samples, acute and convalescent, were from the United States, Italy and Spain. The cDNA or gDNA used as material had been derived from T cells, B-cell-depleted T cells, or PBMCs.

The TCR was taken from a woman in her fifties or sixties in a cohort sampled during active or convalescent COVID-19. Material for sequencing was peripheral blood. The V and J genes are TRBV7-6 and TRBJ2-1; 7 bases line up with TRBD2. The CDR3 here is CASSFGVYGGYNEQFF. In nucleotides, the CDR3 is TGTGCCAGCAGCTTCGGGGTTTACGGGGGGTACAATGAGCAGTTCTTC.